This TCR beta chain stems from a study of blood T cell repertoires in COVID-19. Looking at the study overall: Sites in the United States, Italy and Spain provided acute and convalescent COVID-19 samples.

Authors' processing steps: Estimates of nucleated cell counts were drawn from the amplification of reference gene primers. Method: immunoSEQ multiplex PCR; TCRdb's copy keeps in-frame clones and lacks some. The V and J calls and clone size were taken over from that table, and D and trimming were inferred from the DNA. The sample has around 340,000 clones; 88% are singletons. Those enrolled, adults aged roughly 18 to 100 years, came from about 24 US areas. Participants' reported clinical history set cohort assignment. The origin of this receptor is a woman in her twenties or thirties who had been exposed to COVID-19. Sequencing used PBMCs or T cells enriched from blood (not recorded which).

The CDR3: CASSLGAISTNEKLFF. The CDR3 nucleotides read TGTGCCAGCAGCTTAGGTGCTATATCAACTAATGAAAAACTGTTTTTT. The gene calls are TRBV11-2 and TRBJ1-4; no clear D. V was shortened by 1 base and J by 0 bases, with 9 bases between the two germline ends. This CDR3 comprises 16 residues. Germline CDR1 reads SGHAT; CDR2 reads FQNNGV.